The rows below give T cell receptor beta chains drawn from one sample of a study of T-cell memory formation after mild COVID-19. TCRdb analysed the 5' RACE reads with MiXCR anew, one entry per CDR3 protein. This sample yields approximately 440,000 distinct CDR3 sequences, of which 20% are seen a single time; approximately 8.4% belongs to the top ten. Material: PBMCs or a T cell subset sorted from them (not recorded which). The receptors here all came from an adult woman who had mild COVID-19 (a few samples of this study predate the infection). Cell type and time point are not known. CDR3s include the opening cysteine and the closing phenylalanine or tryptophan. D genes are given only for firm matches. Some rows have no size entry. The others give once, few or many, or a class for an expanded clone.

TRBV2	TRBJ1-2	-	few	TGTGCCCGCCGGGCGATCGAGGGGGGCTACACCTTC	CARRAIEGGYTF
TRBV19	TRBJ1-2	-	-	TGTGCCAGTAGTATACGGGCAGATCCTAACTATGGCTACACCTTC	CASSIRADPNYGYTF
TRBV5-1	TRBJ1-1	-	few	TGCGCCAGCAGCTTGGACGGATTCATGAACACTGAAGCTTTCTTT	CASSLDGFMNTEAFF
TRBV7-9	TRBJ2-7	-	-	TGTGCCAGCAGCTCTCTCGCGGGGAATGGCTCCTACGAGCAGTACTTC	CASSSLAGNGSYEQYF
TRBV12-3/TRBV12-4	TRBJ1-1	TRBD1	-	TGTGCCAGCATTTTGACAGGGGGCACTGAAGCTTTCTTT	CASILTGGTEAFF
TRBV27	TRBJ1-1	TRBD1	few	TGTGCCAGCAGCTCGGGAGGGGGCGGTGAAGCTTTCTTT	CASSSGGGGEAFF
TRBV4-1	TRBJ1-1	-	few	TGCGCCAGCAGCCAAGCGAACAGAGACACTGAAGCTTTCTTT	CASSQANRDTEAFF
TRBV5-4	TRBJ1-2	TRBD1	few	TGTGCCAGCAGCTGGCTGGGACAGGGGGGCTACACCTTC	CASSWLGQGGYTF
TRBV12-3/TRBV12-4	TRBJ1-4	TRBD1	-	TGTGCCACCTCGGGACAGGGAGGCGAAAAACTGTTTTTT	CATSGQGGEKLFF
TRBV11-2	TRBJ2-3	TRBD2	few	TGTGCCAGCAGCTTAGTCGGCAGACTAGCGGGGGAAACAGATACGCAGTATTTT	CASSLVGRLAGETDTQYF
TRBV24-1	TRBJ2-7	-	few	TGTGCCACCTGCAAAGTCGAGCAGTACTTC	CATCKVEQYF
TRBV5-1	TRBJ2-7	-	-	TGCGCCAGCAGCTTGGGGCAGGGAGTCTGGGACGAGCAGTACTTC	CASSLGQGVWDEQYF
TRBV24-1	TRBJ2-1	TRBD1	many	TGTGCCACCGGGATGGGGACAGGGAACAATGAGCAGTTCTTC	CATGMGTGNNEQFF
TRBV7-9	TRBJ2-3	-	few	TGTGCCAGCGACATGGGAGCCACTAAACTAGATACGCAGTATTTT	CASDMGATKLDTQYF
TRBV3-1	TRBJ2-7	-	few	TGTGCCAGCAGCCAAGATCCTGGCGGGTCTCCCTACGAGCAGTACTTC	CASSQDPGGSPYEQYF
TRBV7-9	TRBJ2-1	-	few	TGTGCCAGCAGCAGGGCCCTGAGCTCCTACAATGAGCAGTTCTTC	CASSRALSSYNEQFF
TRBV7-9	TRBJ1-1	-	-	TGTGCCAGCAGCGCGAGCAGGGGTTGGAAAACTGAAGCTTTCTTT	CASSASRGWKTEAFF
TRBV7-9	TRBJ1-2	-	-	TGTGCCAGCAGCTTCATAGGGACGGGGAACTATGGCTACACCTTC	CASSFIGTGNYGYTF
TRBV11-3	TRBJ1-1	-	few	TGTGCCAGCAGCTTTTCGGCTGAAGCTTTCTTT	CASSFSAEAFF
TRBV20-1	TRBJ2-5	-	few	TGCAGTGCCAGGACACCGCCCCAAGAGACCCAGTACTTC	CSARTPPQETQYF
TRBV7-2	TRBJ1-1	-	-	TGTGCCAGCAGCTTAAAAGGGCATGGTGAAGCTTTCTTT	CASSLKGHGEAFF
TRBV20-1	TRBJ2-7	-	-	TGCAGTGCTAGTGATACGGTCCATACATACGAGCAGTACTTC	CSASDTVHTYEQYF
TRBV7-6	TRBJ2-7	-	-	TGTGCCAGCAGCCCCTCGGGGGTACGGTACGAGCAGTACTTC	CASSPSGVRYEQYF
TRBV19	TRBJ2-1	-	few	TGTGCCAGTAGTATCCAAGGTCGAAGAGAAGAGTTCTTC	CASSIQGRREEFF
TRBV12-3/TRBV12-4	TRBJ1-1	-	few	TGTGCCAGCAGTTTGTACAGGGATTATAACACTGAAGCTTTCTTT	CASSLYRDYNTEAFF
TRBV5-1	TRBJ2-7	-	few	TGCGCCAGCAGCTTGGCGGTAGCGTCCTACGAGCAGTACTTC	CASSLAVASYEQYF
TRBV7-2	TRBJ2-5	TRBD1	few	TGTGCCAGCAGCTTAAGTAGGGGGCTTGAGACCCAGTACTTC	CASSLSRGLETQYF
TRBV7-9	TRBJ1-2	-	-	TGTGCCAGCAGCTTGGGGGACTCTAACTATGGCTACACCTTC	CASSLGDSNYGYTF
TRBV14	TRBJ2-3	-	-	TGTGCCAGCAGCCAAGAACTGGGTAGCGTGTATACGCAGTATTTT	CASSQELGSVYTQYF
TRBV19	TRBJ1-2	TRBD1	-	TGTGCCAGTAAGAGGGGGCTACAGGGCTACACCTTC	CASKRGLQGYTF
TRBV29-1	TRBJ2-2	-	-	TGCAGCGTTGAACTTGCAGGCAACGGGAACACCGGGGAGCTGTTTTTT	CSVELAGNGNTGELFF
TRBV5-1	TRBJ2-7	TRBD2	many	TGCGCCAGCAGTAGCGGGAGGACCCGTTACGAGCAGTACTTC	CASSSGRTRYEQYF
TRBV4-3	TRBJ2-3	-	-	TGCGCCAGCAGCCAAGATCTTAACGGGGTCACAGATACGCAGTATTTT	CASSQDLNGVTDTQYF
TRBV20-1	TRBJ2-3	-	few	TGCAGTGCTAGAGCCGGGGTGGGTACGCAGTATTTT	CSARAGVGTQYF
TRBV20-1	TRBJ1-5	-	once	-	CSARRAGSNQPQHF
TRBV25-1	TRBJ2-7	-	-	TGTGCCAGCAGTGAGGTTGTAGGGTTCACTAGCGAGCAGTACTTC	CASSEVVGFTSEQYF
TRBV4-2	TRBJ2-4	-	few	TGTGCCAGCAGCCACTGGGAGGACAGCACCAAAAACATTCAGTACTTC	CASSHWEDSTKNIQYF